These T cell receptor beta chains were read from a single sample in a study of T-cell reconstitution after alpha-beta-depleted transplantation in children. Via MiXCR, TCRdb re-called the PCR reads, giving one row per CDR3 protein. The data hold around 680,000 distinct CDR3 sequences, with about 15% observed a single time. The material sequenced was PBMCs from the stem cell graft donor, taken from the stem cell graft. These receptors all come from a human donor who donated a stem cell graft to a child with acute myeloid leukemia. Both conserved end residues are part of each CDR3. The order of the fields is V gene, D gene, J gene, clone size, CDR3 DNA, CDR3 protein. The D gene is left open where the match is weak. Clone size is stated in some rows and not others, as once, few, many or a class when expanded.

TRBV7-9	TRBD1	TRBJ1-1	.	TGTGCCAGCAGCTTATTCCCGGGACAGGGAATGGATCGAGCTTTCTTT	CASSLFPGQGMDRAFF
TRBV20-1	TRBD2	TRBJ2-5	few	TGCAGTGGGACTAGCGGGGGGGCGGAAGAGACCCAGTACTTC	CSGTSGGAEETQYF
TRBV6-5	.	TRBJ1-1	many	TGTGCCAGCAGTTACTCGATTTTGGACAGCCAGAACACTGAAGCTTTCTTT	CASSYSILDSQNTEAFF
TRBV20-1	TRBD1	TRBJ2-1	many	TGCAGTGCTAGATCCGGGACAGGGCCCTACAATGAGCAGTTCTTC	CSARSGTGPYNEQFF
TRBV3-1	.	TRBJ1-2	.	TGTGCCAGCAGCCAAGAGGCAGGACCTTATGGCTACACCTTC	CASSQEAGPYGYTF
TRBV12-3/TRBV12-4	.	TRBJ1-5	few	TGTGCCAGCAGTCGAGGGGTGTTTCAGCCCCAGCATTTT	CASSRGVFQPQHF
TRBV4-1	TRBD1	TRBJ1-1	few	TGCGCCAGCAGCCGAGAGACAGGGGCCACTGAAGCTTTCTTT	CASSRETGATEAFF
TRBV4-2	TRBD1	TRBJ2-1	few	TGTGCCAGCAGCCCTACCTGGGACAGTCAGTCGAATGAGCAGTTCTTC	CASSPTWDSQSNEQFF
TRBV20-1	.	TRBJ2-3	many	TGCAGTGGCGCCCGGGACACAGATACGCAGTATTTT	CSGARDTDTQYF
TRBV25-1	.	TRBJ2-5	.	TGTGCCAGCAGTGAGCAAAAGAGGATCCAAGAGACCCAGTACTTC	CASSEQKRIQETQYF
TRBV6-1	TRBD1	TRBJ1-1	.	TGTGCCAGCAGTGAATTAGGGGGCCAAAGGGAAGCTTTCTTT	CASSELGGQREAFF
TRBV6-6	.	TRBJ2-1	many	TGTGCCAGCCGGCTCAATGAGCAGTTCTTC	CASRLNEQFF
TRBV29-1	.	TRBJ1-1	.	TGCAGCGTTGAGAGGGGTGCCCGGAACACTGAAGCTTTCTTT	CSVERGARNTEAFF
TRBV5-1	TRBD1	TRBJ2-1	many	TGCGCCAGCAGCGGAGGACAGGGTGGCTACAATGAGCAGTTCTTC	CASSGGQGGYNEQFF
TRBV7-2	.	TRBJ2-3	many	TGTGCCAGCAGCTTAGGAGGCTTCACAGATACGCAGTATTTT	CASSLGGFTDTQYF
TRBV12-3/TRBV12-4	.	TRBJ1-4	few	TGTGCCAGCAGTTTAAGTGAAACAACTAATGAAAAACTGTTTTTT	CASSLSETTNEKLFF
TRBV5-1	.	TRBJ2-3	few	TGCGCCAGCAGCTTGGATGGGACAAAAACGGATACGCAGTATTTT	CASSLDGTKTDTQYF
TRBV7-9	TRBD1	TRBJ1-2	few	TGTGCCAGCAGCCAGACAGGGGACTATGGCTACACCTTC	CASSQTGDYGYTF
TRBV5-1	.	TRBJ1-4	.	TGCGCCAGCAGCTTGGCCCCCGTGACACGGAGTTCTGCAACTAATGAAAAACTGTTTTTT	CASSLAPVTRSSATNEKLFF
TRBV7-9	TRBD1	TRBJ2-1	once	TGTGCCAGCAGTTCAACGACAGGGGGCTATGAGCAGTTCTTC	CASSSTTGGYEQFF
TRBV12-3/TRBV12-4	.	TRBJ2-7	few	TGTGCCAGCAGTTTAGATCCCCGGTTCGAGCAGTACTTC	CASSLDPRFEQYF
TRBV20-1	.	TRBJ2-5	many	TGCAGTGCTAGAGATCCCGCAGAGACCCAGTACTTC	CSARDPAETQYF
TRBV5-1	.	TRBJ1-1	many	TGCGCCAGCATCGGTCAGCTGAACACTGAAGCTTTCTTT	CASIGQLNTEAFF
TRBV20-1	.	TRBJ1-5	many	TGCAGTGCCCACCTTGGGTCGGACAATCAGCCCCAGCATTTT	CSAHLGSDNQPQHF
TRBV7-2	.	TRBJ2-5	many	TGTGCCAGCAGCCCTAGAGCGGTCGGGGGTTCAGAGACCCAGTACTTC	CASSPRAVGGSETQYF
TRBV25-1	.	TRBJ2-1	.	TGTGCCAGCAAAGCCGCTGGGGGCCCCATTTCCCGCGATGAGCAGTTCTTC	CASKAAGGPISRDEQFF
TRBV20-1	TRBD1	TRBJ2-2	.	TGCAGTGCTAGGCCACAGGGGGCGACCGGGGAGCTGTTTTTT	CSARPQGATGELFF
TRBV13	.	TRBJ2-1	many	TGTGCCAGCAGCCCGCCCCTTTTGGAGGAGCAGTTCTTC	CASSPPLLEEQFF
TRBV20-1	.	TRBJ2-2	many	TGCAGTGCCTTGGGGCCGTTCGCGAACACCGGGGAGCTGTTTTTT	CSALGPFANTGELFF
TRBV6-1	.	TRBJ2-1	many	TGTGCCAGCAGTGACGAGGGAGGTCGGTACAATGAGCAGTTCTTC	CASSDEGGRYNEQFF
TRBV5-6	.	TRBJ1-6	many	TGTGCCAGCAGCACTGGGACTCGACGGTCACCCCTCCACTTT	CASSTGTRRSPLHF
TRBV4-2	TRBD2	TRBJ2-3	few	TGTGCCAGCAGCCAAGATGGCCTAGCGGGGCGCACAGATACGCAGTATTTT	CASSQDGLAGRTDTQYF
TRBV20-1	.	TRBJ2-3	.	TGCAGTGCCCCCCTAAGGGGCCCTAGCACAGATACGCAGTATTTT	CSAPLRGPSTDTQYF
TRBV24-1	.	TRBJ2-3	many	TGTGCCACCAGTACAGGGACAGATACGCAGTATTTT	CATSTGTDTQYF
TRBV7-2	.	TRBJ1-2	.	TGTGCCAGCAGCCCTAACCAGGACCGTCGCTATGGCTACACCTTC	CASSPNQDRRYGYTF
TRBV19	.	TRBJ2-5	.	TGTGCCAGTAGTATTAGTGGCCAGGAGCAAGAGACCCAGTACTTC	CASSISGQEQETQYF
TRBV30	TRBD2	TRBJ2-1	.	TGTGCCTGGAGTGTACTAGCGGGTAATGAGCAGTTCTTC	CAWSVLAGNEQFF
TRBV20-1	.	TRBJ1-3	many	TGCAGTGCTACCTCACAGGGAGGGGACACTGGAAACACCATATATTTT	CSATSQGGDTGNTIYF
TRBV9	.	TRBJ1-1	.	TGTGCCAGCAACCAAGGGGCGAACACTGAAGCTTTCTTT	CASNQGANTEAFF
TRBV20-1	TRBD1	TRBJ2-7	.	TGCAGTGCTAGAGAGCAGGGGGCTTACGAGCAGTACTTC	CSAREQGAYEQYF
TRBV20-1	TRBD1	TRBJ1-1	few	TGCAGTGCTTGGAAACAGGGGGGGACTGAAGCTTTCTTT	CSAWKQGGTEAFF
TRBV29-1	.	TRBJ2-5	.	TGCAGCGTTCTCGGGGGCCCTGGGGGACCGCAAGAGACCCAGTACTTC	CSVLGGPGGPQETQYF
TRBV18	.	TRBJ1-1	few	TGTGCCAGCTCACCAATGCAAGGAACTGAAGCTTTCTTT	CASSPMQGTEAFF
TRBV25-1	.	TRBJ2-4	.	TGTGCCAGCAGTGTTGGAGTGGGGGCGGCCAAAAACATTCAGTACTTC	CASSVGVGAAKNIQYF
TRBV20-1	TRBD2	TRBJ2-1	.	TGCAGTGCTGCAACTAGCGGCTCCTACAATGAGCAGTTCTTC	CSAATSGSYNEQFF
TRBV11-2	TRBD2	TRBJ2-1	few	TGTGCCAGCAGCTTCCCGACTAGCGTGAGCAATGAGCAGTTCTTC	CASSFPTSVSNEQFF
TRBV30	.	TRBJ2-7	.	TGTGCCTGGAGGCGCCGGTACTTC	CAWRRRYF
TRBV7-8	.	TRBJ2-2	many	TGTGCCAGCAGCCCCGGAGCTGGTGGAAGCGGGGAGCTGTTTTTT	CASSPGAGGSGELFF
TRBV15	TRBD1	TRBJ2-1	many	TGTGCCACCAGCGGCCCACAGGGGACCGATGCCCATGAGCAGTTCTTC	CATSGPQGTDAHEQFF
TRBV7-2	.	TRBJ2-1	many	TGTGCCAGCAGCTCGTGGGGGATCCAGGACAATGAGCAGTTCTTC	CASSSWGIQDNEQFF
TRBV20-1	.	TRBJ1-2	many	TGCAGTGCTAGAGACGGAGGAGTAGCTAACTATGGCTACACCTTC	CSARDGGVANYGYTF
TRBV9	.	TRBJ1-1	few	TGTGCCAGCAGCCCGGGGAACTCCATGAACACTGAAGCTTTCTTT	CASSPGNSMNTEAFF
TRBV25-1	.	TRBJ2-1	few	TGTGCCAGCAGACAGGGTTTTGGCTTCAATGAGCAGTTCTTC	CASRQGFGFNEQFF
TRBV5-1	TRBD2	TRBJ2-1	few	TGCGCCAGCAGCTTGGGAGGACTAGCGGGGGGGCAAGTAAATGAGCAGTTCTTC	CASSLGGLAGGQVNEQFF
TRBV7-2	.	TRBJ1-1	.	TGTGCCAGCAGCTTAGGGTTCCGGAGGAACACTGAAGCTTTCTTT	CASSLGFRRNTEAFF
TRBV6-1	.	TRBJ1-4	few	TGTGCCAGCATCCCGGACCAGGGTAATGAAAAACTGTTTTTT	CASIPDQGNEKLFF
TRBV12-3/TRBV12-4	.	TRBJ2-2	few	TGTGCCAGCAGCTTCTCCGACAGACACACCGGGGAGCTGTTTTTT	CASSFSDRHTGELFF
TRBV7-2	TRBD1	TRBJ2-5	few	TGTGCCAGCAGCCTAAGGTCGCAGGGGGCCCAAGAGACCCAGTACTTC	CASSLRSQGAQETQYF
TRBV7-9	TRBD2	TRBJ2-1	.	TGTGCCAGCAGTAGAGCGAGCGGGGGTCGGGGCAATGAGCAGTTCTTC	CASSRASGGRGNEQFF